This TCR beta chain was identified during a study of blood T cell repertoires in COVID-19. Study summary: T cells, B-cell-depleted T cells, or PBMCs provided the cDNA or gDNA that served as material.

V gave up 7 bases and J gave up 6 bases; unmatched junction bases: 7. Germline CDR1 reads MNHNY; CDR2 reads SVGAGI (reference sequence). This CDR3 has 13 residues. Data came from immunoSEQ multiplex PCR; TCRdb stores just in-frame clones and leaves some out. The table includes 200,000 to 250,000 clones, 80% to 85% detected once. Seattle patient enrollment occurred during active infection, with longitudinal follow-up thereafter. The clonotype was recovered from a woman older than 75 with COVID-19, enrolled during active disease. This chain uses TRBV6-6 with TRBJ1-1; TRBD1 matches at 8 bases. The sample was peripheral blood. As DNA, the CDR3 is TGTGCCAGCACTCTACAGGGGGTTTCTGAAGCTTTCTTT. Amino acid sequence: CASTLQGVSEAFF.